What follows describes a single T cell receptor beta chain. In assigning cohorts, the study relied on participant-reported clinical history. Two negative PCRs, clearance, or symptom resolution had been documented for recovered Cohort 3 donors. Source study methods: Amplification from reference gene primers served as the basis for estimated nucleated cell counts. Sequencing was performed with immunoSEQ multiplex PCR; in TCRdb, only in-frame clones are kept and a portion is missing. That table is the source of V, J and clone size, and D and trimming were worked out from the DNA. Of approximately 450,000 clones in the sample, 80% to 90% were seen once. The ends were cut back, 0 bases at V and 3 bases at J, with 10 bases in the middle. The CDR3 runs 15 residues. CDR1 SGHTA and CDR2 FQGTGA come from the germline V gene. The data are from a study of blood T cell repertoires in COVID-19.

The genes are TRBV7-3 and TRBJ2-3, with D tentatively TRBD1 (5 bases). The sample comprised PBMCs or T cells enriched from blood (not recorded which). The TCR comes from a man aged 30 to 39 who had recovered from COVID-19. CDR3 region: CASSLTGVGTDTQYF. The DNA of the CDR3 is TGTGCCAGCAGCTTAACAGGGGTCGGGACAGATACGCAGTATTTT.